The rows below give T cell receptor beta chains drawn from one sample of a study of T cells in lung cancer brain metastases. Clones were sequenced by immunoSEQ multiplex PCR, and TCRdb holds only the in-frame ones, with some missing. The profile shows 5,000 to 7,000 clones, 75% to 90% of them singletons. Material: tumor tissue from a brain metastasis. The source of these receptors is a man aged 50 to 60 with non-small cell lung cancer that had spread to the brain. CDR3s include the opening cysteine and the closing phenylalanine or tryptophan. Each record gives: clone size, J gene, V gene, D gene, CDR3 DNA, CDR3 protein. The D gene is left open where the match is weak. A row's size may be missing; if present it is once, few, many or a size class.

. | TRBJ1-1 | TRBV6-1 | . | TGTGCCAGCAGTGTCGGGTCGATGGCTTTCTTT | CASSVGSMAFF
. | TRBJ2-3 | TRBV4-1 | . | TGCGCCAGCAGCCGTACCCCCGACAGTTCGACAGATACGCAGTATTTT | CASSRTPDSSTDTQYF
. | TRBJ1-3 | TRBV11-2 | . | TGTGCCAGCAGGAAACAGGCCAACTCTGGAAACACCATATATTTT | CASRKQANSGNTIYF
few | TRBJ2-6 | TRBV7-3 | . | TGTGCCAGCAGCCCGACCTTTTCTGGGGCCAACGTCCTGACTTTC | CASSPTFSGANVLTF
. | TRBJ1-2 | TRBV6-5 | TRBD1 | TGTGCCAGCGGTCAGGGGGATGGCTACACCTTC | CASGQGDGYTF
. | TRBJ1-2 | TRBV30 | . | TGTGCCTGGAGTCTCCAGGACGGCTACACCTTC | CAWSLQDGYTF
few | TRBJ2-2 | TRBV7-2 | . | TGTGCCAGCAGCTTAAACAGGGTTCCCGGGGAGCTGTTTTTT | CASSLNRVPGELFF
few | TRBJ1-1 | TRBV5-1 | . | TGCGCCAGCAGCCAGGAGGGGCGGAACACTGAAGCTTTCTTT | CASSQEGRNTEAFF
. | TRBJ1-5 | TRBV5-5 | . | TGTGCTAGCAGCTTGTTGAGTCAGGGCAATCAGCCCCAGCATTTT | CASSLLSQGNQPQHF
. | TRBJ1-2 | TRBV7-2 | TRBD1 | TGTGCCAGCAGCTCCGCTGGGACAGTCTATGGCTACACCTTC | CASSSAGTVYGYTF
. | TRBJ1-1 | TRBV6-4 | . | TGTGCCAGCAGTGACAAGAACACCACTGAAGCTTTCTTT | CASSDKNTTEAFF
few | TRBJ1-5 | TRBV19 | . | TGTGCCAGTAGCCCCCAGGGGTTAAGCAATCAGCCCCAGCATTTT | CASSPQGLSNQPQHF
. | TRBJ1-3 | TRBV25-1 | . | TGTGCCAGCAGGGGCGGACAGGGAAACACCATATATTTT | CASRGGQGNTIYF
. | TRBJ2-7 | TRBV19 | . | TGTGCCAGTAGTATAGGGGGCAGTTCCTACGAGCAGTACTTC | CASSIGGSSYEQYF
. | TRBJ2-7 | TRBV10-2 | TRBD1 | TGCGCCAGCAAGTACAGGGGGTTGGACTACGAGCAGTACTTC | CASKYRGLDYEQYF
. | TRBJ2-7 | TRBV13 | . | TGTGCCAGCAGCTACGGACAGAAACAGTACTTC | CASSYGQKQYF
. | TRBJ1-1 | TRBV11-2 | TRBD1 | TGTGCCAGCAGCTTAGATTTGGGACAGGGGACGGGCACTGAAGCTTTCTTT | CASSLDLGQGTGTEAFF
few | TRBJ2-7 | TRBV5-1 | . | TGCGCCAGCAGCTTCGGAAACAGGGTCGGCGAGCAGTACTTC | CASSFGNRVGEQYF
once | TRBJ2-7 | TRBV2 | TRBD2 | TGTGCCAGTGGGGGGGTAGCGGGGGAGTTCTACGAGCAGTACTTC | CASGGVAGEFYEQYF
. | TRBJ2-4 | TRBV11-1 | . | TGTGCCAGCAGCTCCCCGGGCCCAAACATTCAGTACTTC | CASSSPGPNIQYF
. | TRBJ1-1 | TRBV20-1 | TRBD1 | TGCAGTGCCCCCGACAGGGAGCGAGCTTTCTTT | CSAPDRERAFF
. | TRBJ1-1 | TRBV2 | . | TGTGCCAGCAGTGAGGTCATTGAAGCTTTCTTT | CASSEVIEAFF
. | TRBJ2-2 | TRBV11-3 | TRBD1 | TGTGCCAGCAGCTTAGGCCAGGGGGCCGGGGAGCTGTTTTTT | CASSLGQGAGELFF
. | TRBJ2-5 | TRBV4-3 | TRBD2 | TGCGCCAGCAGCCAAGGCCTAGCGGGGACCCAGTACTTC | CASSQGLAGTQYF
. | TRBJ1-4 | TRBV18 | . | TGTGCCAGCTCACCGGGACAACATGAAAAACTGTTTTTT | CASSPGQHEKLFF
. | TRBJ2-5 | TRBV7-3 | TRBD2 | TGTGCCAGCAGGGCCGGGACTAGCCCTACGGAGACCCAGTACTTC | CASRAGTSPTETQYF
. | TRBJ2-3 | TRBV9 | . | TGTGCCAGCAGCGTAGGATCGCCAGATACGCAGTATTTT | CASSVGSPDTQYF
. | TRBJ1-1 | TRBV30 | . | TGTGCCTGGAGTCTCTCGGTACAAAACACTGAAGCTTTCTTT | CAWSLSVQNTEAFF
. | TRBJ2-7 | TRBV15 | . | TGTGCCACCAGCAGAGATCGAGGAGAGAAGGGCGAGCAGTACTTC | CATSRDRGEKGEQYF
. | TRBJ1-1 | TRBV27 | . | TGTGCCAGCAGTTTTGCTGGGGTAAACACTGAAGCTTTCTTT | CASSFAGVNTEAFF
. | TRBJ2-5 | TRBV27 | . | TGTGCCAGCAGTTTGAGGGGGGTGGAGACCCAGTACTTC | CASSLRGVETQYF
. | TRBJ2-3 | TRBV7-6 | TRBD2 | TGTGCCAGCAGCTTTAGTCCTGGGACTAGCAGTACAGATACGCAGTATTTT | CASSFSPGTSSTDTQYF
. | TRBJ1-3 | TRBV6-6 | . | TGTGCCAGCAGTTACTCGGCGGGGGGCCTAGGCGACACCATATATTTT | CASSYSAGGLGDTIYF
. | TRBJ2-1 | TRBV5-1 | . | TGCGCCAGCAGCTTGGAAGGACCCTACAATGAGCAGTTCTTC | CASSLEGPYNEQFF
. | TRBJ2-5 | TRBV29-1 | . | TGCAGCGTTTCGGGGGGACAACAAGAGACCCAGTACTTC | CSVSGGQQETQYF
. | TRBJ2-7 | TRBV4-2 | TRBD1 | TGTGCCAGCAGCCAAGCGCCGGGACAGGGACTCTACGAGCAGTACTTC | CASSQAPGQGLYEQYF
. | TRBJ2-5 | TRBV7-9 | . | TGTGCCAGCAGCTTTCCAGAGACCCAGTACTTC | CASSFPETQYF
. | TRBJ2-3 | TRBV9 | . | TGTGCCAGCAGCGTAGCGGGAACTTCCACAGATACGCAGTATTTT | CASSVAGTSTDTQYF
once | TRBJ2-6 | TRBV6-1 | TRBD1 | TGTGCCAGCAGGGAAATTGACAGGGCTGGGGCCAACGTCCTGACTTTC | CASREIDRAGANVLTF
. | TRBJ1-2 | TRBV10-2 | . | TGCGCCAGCAGTGAGTCCTGGCGACCGTCCGGCTACACCTTC | CASSESWRPSGYTF
. | TRBJ2-7 | TRBV7-2 | TRBD2 | TGTGCCAGCAGCTTAGAGGGTCGACTAGCGGGGGGCTCCTCCTACGAGCAGTACTTC | CASSLEGRLAGGSSYEQYF
. | TRBJ1-1 | TRBV6-5 | TRBD1 | TGTGCCAGCAGCCCCAGGGGGATGAGGACTGAAGCTTTCTTT | CASSPRGMRTEAFF
. | TRBJ1-5 | TRBV18 | . | TGTGCCAGCTCACGAGCTCGTAGCAATCAGCCCCAGCATTTT | CASSRARSNQPQHF
. | TRBJ2-5 | TRBV7-7 | TRBD2 | TGTGCCAGCAGCTCTGGACTAGCGCCGGAGACCCAGTACTTC | CASSSGLAPETQYF
. | TRBJ2-1 | TRBV18 | TRBD2 | TGTGCCAGCTCACCACGTGCCACTAGCGGGGGGGCCGGGGGTGAGCAGTTCTTC | CASSPRATSGGAGGEQFF
. | TRBJ2-7 | TRBV12-5 | . | TGTGCTAGTGGTTCCCCGGACGCCTACGAGCAGTACTTC | CASGSPDAYEQYF
few | TRBJ2-3 | TRBV5-1 | TRBD2 | TGCGCCAGCAGCTTGACTAGCGGGTCTACCTCCCGCACAGATACGCAGTATTTT | CASSLTSGSTSRTDTQYF
once | TRBJ2-5 | TRBV5-1 | . | TGCGCCAGCAGCTTTCGTCGTGTAAGGTACCAAGAGACCCAGTACTTC | CASSFRRVRYQETQYF
few | TRBJ2-1 | TRBV7-2 | . | TGTGCCAGCAGCTTAGCGAGGGCTCGGGGATTCTACAATGAGCAGTTCTTC | CASSLARARGFYNEQFF
. | TRBJ1-4 | TRBV20-1 | . | TGCAGTGCTACCGACCGGGAAAAACTGTTTTTT | CSATDREKLFF
. | TRBJ1-6 | TRBV2 | TRBD1 | TGTGCCAGCAAGGGACAGGAGAATTCACCCCTCCACTTT | CASKGQENSPLHF
. | TRBJ2-3 | TRBV18 | TRBD1 | TGTGCCAGCTCACCTGACAGGGATTACACAGATACGCAGTATTTT | CASSPDRDYTDTQYF
once | TRBJ2-7 | TRBV29-1 | . | TGCAGCGTTGTATCCTCCCCGGGTTACGAGCAGTACTTC | CSVVSSPGYEQYF
. | TRBJ2-7 | TRBV6-6 | . | TGTGCCAGCAAAGGGCTCTCCTACGAGCAGTACTTC | CASKGLSYEQYF